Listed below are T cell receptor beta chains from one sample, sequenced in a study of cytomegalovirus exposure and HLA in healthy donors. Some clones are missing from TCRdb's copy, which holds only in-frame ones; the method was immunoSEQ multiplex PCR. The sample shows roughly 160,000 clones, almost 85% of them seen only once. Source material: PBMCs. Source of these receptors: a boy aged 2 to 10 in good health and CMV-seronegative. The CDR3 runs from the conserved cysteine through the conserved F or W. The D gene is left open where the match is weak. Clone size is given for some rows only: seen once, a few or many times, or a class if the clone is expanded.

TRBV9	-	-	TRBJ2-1	TGTGCCAGCAGCGTAATAAACAATGAGCAGTTCTTC	CASSVINNEQFF
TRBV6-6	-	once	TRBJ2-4	TGTGCCAGCAGGGTCATGGGGGGAATAGCCAAAAACATTCAGTACTTC	CASRVMGGIAKNIQYF
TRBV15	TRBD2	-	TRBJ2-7	TGTGCCACCAGCAGAGGTCCGGAGCGGGAGCAGCCTTACGAGCAGTACTTC	CATSRGPEREQPYEQYF
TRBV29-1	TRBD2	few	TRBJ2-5	TGCAGCGTTGAACCACTAGCGGAGGGTCAAGAGACCCAGTACTTC	CSVEPLAEGQETQYF
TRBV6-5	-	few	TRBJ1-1	TGTGCCAGCAGTTACTCGAACATAGCGAGGAACACTGAAGCTTTCTTT	CASSYSNIARNTEAFF
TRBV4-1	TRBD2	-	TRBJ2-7	TGCGCCAGCAGCCAAGCTAGCGGGAGTCCCTACGAGCAGTACTTC	CASSQASGSPYEQYF
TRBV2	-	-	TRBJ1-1	TGTGCCAGCAGCGCGGGACGGACATTGAACACTGAAGCTTTCTTT	CASSAGRTLNTEAFF
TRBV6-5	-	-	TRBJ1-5	TGTGCCAGCAGTTCCGACAGTGTCGGAAATCAGCCCCAGCATTTT	CASSSDSVGNQPQHF
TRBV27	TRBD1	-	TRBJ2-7	TGTGCCAGCAGTTTAGTTTGGTCAGGGGGTTTGGGGAATTCCTACGAGCAGTACTTC	CASSLVWSGGLGNSYEQYF
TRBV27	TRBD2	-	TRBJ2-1	TGTGCCAGCAGTCCGGGCGGCGGGAGGCCCTACAATGAGCAGTTCTTC	CASSPGGGRPYNEQFF
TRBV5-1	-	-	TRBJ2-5	TGCGCCAGCAGCTTACCAGGGGCGCATCTGCGGGAGTATGAGACCCAGTACTTC	CASSLPGAHLREYETQYF
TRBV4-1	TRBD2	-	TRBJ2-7	TGCGCCAGCAGCCTTAGCGGGGGGGCGCACGAGCAGTACTTC	CASSLSGGAHEQYF
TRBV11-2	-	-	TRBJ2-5	TGTGCCAGCAGCCAGGGGGGCAGGACGTACCAAGAGACCCAGTACTTC	CASSQGGRTYQETQYF
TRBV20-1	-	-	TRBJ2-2	TGCAGTGCTAAGGGGCCGGGGGAGCTGTTTTTT	CSAKGPGELFF
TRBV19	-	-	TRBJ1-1	TGTGCCAGTAGTACAGGGTCGGAGAACACTGAAGCTTTCTTT	CASSTGSENTEAFF
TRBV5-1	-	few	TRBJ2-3	TGCGCCAGCAGCTTAGGACAAGATACGCAGTATTTT	CASSLGQDTQYF
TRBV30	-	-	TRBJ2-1	TGTGCCCGAGGGAGCTCCTACAATGAGCAGTTCTTC	CARGSSYNEQFF
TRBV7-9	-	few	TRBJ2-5	TGTGCCAGCAGCCCGCGGACAGTCCAAGAGACCCAGTACTTC	CASSPRTVQETQYF
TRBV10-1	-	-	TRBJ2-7	TGCGCCAGCAGTCCAGGGAACGAGCAGTACTTC	CASSPGNEQYF
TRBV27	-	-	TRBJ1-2	TGTGCCAGCAGTCCACGGACAGACTTATGGGTCTACACCTTC	CASSPRTDLWVYTF
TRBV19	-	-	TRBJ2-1	TGTGCCAGTAGTTTGCAGGGGAGCTCCTACAATGAGCAGTTCTTC	CASSLQGSSYNEQFF
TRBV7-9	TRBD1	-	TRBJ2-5	TGTGCCAGCAGCTCAAAAAGCAACAGGGGATGGAGGGAGACCCAGTACTTC	CASSSKSNRGWRETQYF
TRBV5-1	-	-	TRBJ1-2	TGCGCCAGCAGCTTGGAGAGGGCCCCACGGGACACGACTAACTATGGCTACACCTTC	CASSLERAPRDTTNYGYTF
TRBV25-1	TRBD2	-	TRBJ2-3	TGTGCCAGCAGTGAATGGCGGGAGAGGTCCGATACGCAGTATTTT	CASSEWRERSDTQYF
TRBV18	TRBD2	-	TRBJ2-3	TGTGCCAGCTCTCCCGAAATCCAGCGGGGGAGCACAGATACGCAGTATTTT	CASSPEIQRGSTDTQYF
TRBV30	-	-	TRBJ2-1	TGTGCCTGGACCCCTGGGTTTGACATCCCTTCCTACAATGAGCAGTTCTTC	CAWTPGFDIPSYNEQFF
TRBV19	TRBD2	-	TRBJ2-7	TGTGCCAGTAGCGAATGGGAGGGGCGCAACGAGCAGTACTTC	CASSEWEGRNEQYF